Following are 3 T cell receptor beta chains from one sample sequenced in a study of T cells after yellow fever vaccination (dated by TCRdb to the late 2010s). Library creation used 5' RACE. Sequencing was performed on an Illumina NovaSeq 6000. TCRdb took the public reads, trimmed them with fastp at Q25, ran MiXCR for clone calling and kept in-frame beta chains. CDR3 protein duplicates are merged, each entry listing the most common genes and DNA. The sample table holds about 260,000 distinct CDR3 sequences, of which approximately 3.5% were seen once. The ten largest make up about 20% of the sample. The sample's treatment or condition label, decoded: live attenuated yellow fever vaccine strain. The starting material was PBMCs, obtained 15 days after the yellow fever booster vaccination. The receptors were gathered from a man aged 18 to 30 who received the YFV17D yellow fever vaccine.

This clonotype was recorded at least ten times. This chain connects TRBV7-2 to TRBJ2-7, with D possibly TRBD1 on 6 matching bases. The germline CDR1 and CDR2 sequences are SGHTA and FQGNSA. There are 15 residues in the CDR3. V shed 3 bases and J shed 3 bases, with 15 bases lying between them. The CDR3, as DNA: TGTGCCAGCAGCTTGGATGCAGGGGCGGGCTACGAGCAGTACTTC. This sequence encodes CASSLDAGAGYEQYF. The variable domain in full, completed from reference TRBV7-2 and TRBJ2-7, reads GAGVSQSPSNKVTEKGKDVELRCDPISGHTALYWYRQSLGQGLEFLIYFQGNSAPDKSGLPSDRFSAERTGGSVSTLTIQRTQQEDSAVYLCASSLDAGAGYEQYFGPGTRLTVT.

The chain links TRBV27 to TRBJ1-1, with 10 bases aligning to TRBD1. The CDR3 extends over 13 amino acids. J lost 5 bases, V lost 11 bases, and 8 bases had no gene match. Germline lookup yields CDR1 MNHEY and CDR2 SMNVEV (reference sequence). The CDR3 DNA reads TGTGCCGACAGGGGGCAGCGAGAAACTGAAGCTTTCTTT. Amino acid sequence: CADRGQRETEAFF.

This clonotype was recorded at least ten times. This chain connects TRBV6-5 to TRBJ1-6; D may be TRBD1 (6 bases). The V gene's germline CDR1 is MNHEY and CDR2 SVGAGI. This CDR3 has 14 residues. V was trimmed by 1 base and J by 12 bases, leaving 13 bases between them. The CDR3 DNA reads TGTGCCAGCAGTTACTTAGGCCGAGGGGGACCCCTCCACTTT. Its translation: CASSYLGRGGPLHF.